This TCR beta chain is drawn from a study of cytomegalovirus exposure and HLA in healthy donors. Study information: Researchers previously reported finding some 110 million unique TCR beta sequences from about 200 million T cells. From donors who were HLA-typed, an early data release held 80 million to 95 million unique TCRs.

Study outcomes and limitations: Several top significant clusters appeared, in a later analysis, to be linked to common viral pathogens. Using a false discovery rate of 0.05, a later analysis showed that 15,000 to 20,000 TCR beta sequences were associated with HLA alleles.

The PCR made use of 60 Vbeta and 13 Jbeta primers. Profiling relied on immunoSEQ multiplex PCR, and the TCRdb table lists in-frame clones only, not all of them. The sample includes 100,000 to 150,000 clones, approximately 80% seen only once; the top ten take about 2.4%. Looked up from germline, CDR1 is SGHRS and CDR2 is YFSETQ. CDR3 length: 16 residues. V was cut by 0 bases and J by 0 bases, with 7 bases left in between. For this clone: Its matching antigen is unknown.

The TCR was taken from a woman in her thirties or forties in good health and CMV-seronegative. The chain couples TRBV5-1 to TRBJ1-6; D ambiguous. The sequenced sample consisted of PBMCs. CDR3 nucleotides: TGCGCCAGCAGCTTGGGACTAATCTCCTATAATTCACCCCTCCACTTT. The encoded protein is CASSLGLISYNSPLHF. Variable domain in full (rest from reference TRBV5-1 and TRBJ1-6): KAGVTQTPRYLIKTRGQQVTLSCSPISGHRSVSWYQQTPGQGLQFLFEYFSETQRNKGNFPGRFSGRQFSNSRSEMNVSTLELGDSALYLCASSLGLISYNSPLHFGNGTRLTVT.